This T cell receptor (beta chain) is from a study of cytomegalovirus exposure and HLA in healthy donors. Study-level results: Specific recognition of CMV antigens was confirmed in vitro for a few chains (all CMV-associated).

The length of the CDR3 is 16 residues. Unmatched junction bases numbered 8, after V lost 4 bases and J lost 6 bases. CDR1 is LGHNA, CDR2 YNFKEQ, per germline. PCR employed 60 Vbeta and 13 Jbeta primers. The protocol was immunoSEQ multiplex PCR, while the TCRdb copy is restricted to in-frame clones and leaves out a portion. The sample records around 140,000 clones, about 61% being singletons. Worth noting for this clone: Its specificity is unknown.

This receptor was taken from a woman in her forties in good health and CMV-seronegative. What was sequenced was PBMCs. The chain links TRBV4-2 to TRBJ1-6, with 8 bases identical to TRBD1. The CDR3 spells CASSPPAGTGNSPLHF. CDR3 nucleotide sequence: TGTGCCAGCAGCCCACCCGCGGGGACAGGTAATTCACCCCTCCACTTT.